One TCR beta chain is described in this entry. Antigen unknown. Unique molecular identifiers featured in each of the TCR beta cDNA libraries. T cells numbering roughly 0.95 to 10 million yielded 500,000 to 550,000 cDNA molecules. TCRdb reanalysed the PCR reads using MiXCR and keeps one entry per CDR3 protein. The profile shows fewer than 900,000 distinct CDR3 sequences, just over 45% of them singletons. The record originates from a study of post-analysis software for immune sequencing data. The study, taken as a whole, reports: Controls had lower frequencies than patients of about 5 TRBV segments, which included TRBV5-6, TRBV5-1 and TRBV20-1.

Looked up from germline, CDR1 is SGHNT and CDR2 is YENEEA. The CDR3 contains 17 residues. V dropped 2 bases and J dropped 4; count of bases not matched to a gene: 9. This TCR derives from a girl aged 10 to 17 with multiple sclerosis. Specimen: blood. The chain joins TRBV11-3 to TRBJ2-1; 9 positions match TRBD1. In DNA form, the CDR3 reads TGTGCCAGCAGCTTACGACTCCCGGGACAGGGTTACAATGAGCAGTTCTTC. Amino acids: CASSLRLPGQGYNEQFF.